The clone carrying this TCR beta chain was detected a few times. The data were taken from a study of OX40 agonist ivuxolimab in advanced cancers. Whole-study context: Patients in the trial were receiving intravenous ivuxolimab every 2 weeks, at doses of 0.01 to 10 mg/kg. Patients enrolled in dose escalation were diagnosed with hepatocellular carcinoma, melanoma, renal cell or head and neck cancer.

With 2 bases removed from V and 1 base from J, the gap between germline ends came to 10 bases. The CDR3 sequence is 15 residues long. The germline V gene has CDR1 SNHLY and CDR2 FYNNEI. Libraries were prepared by immunoSEQ multiplex PCR; TCRdb keeps only in-frame clonotypes and omits some of them. The sample contains about 76,000 clones, around 90% of which appear only once. This TCR was sampled from an adult with an advanced solid tumor such as melanoma, head and neck, liver or kidney cancer. This chain joins TRBV2 and TRBJ2-3; D gene unclear. Sequencing used CD4+ or CD8+ T cells sorted from blood, obtained in a trial of the OX40 agonist ivuxolimab. CDR3 residues: CASSEMRVGTDTQYF. The CDR3 nucleotides read TGTGCCAGCAGTGAAATGAGAGTTGGCACAGATACGCAGTATTTT.